These 10 T cell receptor beta chains were all obtained from the same sample, sequenced in a study of T cell responses to AZD1222 COVID-19 vaccine (dated by TCRdb to the early 2020s). The sample's time point label, decoded: baseline before first vaccination. The receptor library was made with the immunoSEQ multiplex PCR assay. TCRdb retrieved this table from immuneACCESS and kept in-frame rearrangements only. Not all clones are present; in checked studies, unresolved V genes account for under half, and no reason is known for the remainder. The sample profile shows 110,000 to 150,000 clones; 70% to 90% of them were found once. The top ten clones comprise under 3.5% of the sample. Sequenced material: peripheral blood, taken on day 0 of AZD1222 vaccination. The receptors here all came from an adult in good health.

This chain links TRBV4-3 with TRBJ1-5; weak D call: TRBD1 (5 bases). The CDR3 loop spans 15 amino acids. Germline CDR1 reads LGHNA; CDR2 reads YSLEER. V dropped 9 bases and J dropped 1 base, with 16 bases sitting between them. The CDR3 coding sequence is TGCGCCAGTAGCGTGGTGGCAGGGAGCAATCAGCCCCAGCATTTT. It translates to CASSVVAGSNQPQHF.

The genes are TRBV7-8 and TRBJ1-1, with a tentative D call TRBD1 (6 bases). CDR3 length equals 16 residues. CDR1 SGHVS and CDR2 FQNEAQ come from the germline V gene. V lost 0 bases to trimming and J lost 4 bases, with 15 bases between them. CDR3 sequence: CASSLALTARGTEAFF. In DNA form, the CDR3 reads TGTGCCAGCAGCTTAGCGCTCACGGCCAGGGGCACTGAAGCTTTCTTT. The whole variable domain, filled in from reference TRBV7-8 and TRBJ1-1, reads GAGVSQSPRYKVAKRGQDVALRCDPISGHVSLFWYQQALGQGPEFLTYFQNEAQLDKSGLPSDRFFAERPEGSVSTLKIQRTQQEDSAVYLCASSLALTARGTEAFFGQGTRLTVV.

V usage is TRBV18 and J usage is TRBJ2-1; perhaps TRBD1 as D (5 bases). The CDR3 totals 13 residues. V lost 3 bases, J lost 12 bases, and 15 bases lay in between. Germline V CDR1 and CDR2: KGHSH, LQKENI. CDR3 coding DNA: TGTGCCAGCTCACCGTCGTGGGGCCAAGGGCAGTTCTTC. Its translation: CASSPSWGQGQFF.

The chain uses TRBV12-5 and TRBJ2-1; D possibly uses TRBD1 or TRBD2 (6 bases each). Germline V gene data show CDR1 as LGHNT and CDR2 as FRNRAP. Trimming cost V 6 bases and J 7 bases, with 22 bases left between them. The CDR3 contains 16 residues. DNA for the CDR3: TGTGCTAGTGGACCGTGGGGGGCCGTGGGGGATAATGAGCAGTTCTTC. Translating it yields CASGPWGAVGDNEQFF.

The genes are TRBV5-6 and TRBJ1-3; D is unclear. This CDR3 is 16 amino acids long. CDR1 is SGHDT, CDR2 YYEEEE, per germline. Trimming cost V 5 bases and J 1 base, with 16 bases left between them. CDR3 protein: CASSLFGAVSGNTIYF. CDR3 nucleotides: TGTGCCAGCAGTCTTTTCGGCGCCGTATCTGGAAACACCATATATTTT.

This chain connects TRBV3-1 (or the pseudogene TRBV3-2) to TRBJ1-1; no clear D. The CDR3 extends over 12 amino acids. The germline V gene encodes CDR1 LGHDT and CDR2 YNNKEL (reference sequence). Trimming cost V 4 bases and J 3 bases, with 6 bases left between them. The CDR3 sequence is CASSPTDTEAFF. The DNA for the CDR3 is TGTGCCAGCAGCCCGACGGACACTGAAGCTTTCTTT.

V usage is TRBV15 and J usage is TRBJ1-1; D is perhaps TRBD1 (5 bases). The CDR3 consists of 13 residues. V lost 5 bases, J lost 6 bases, and 13 bases lay in between. Germline V gene data show CDR1 as LNHNV and CDR2 as YYDKDF (reference sequence). The CDR3 region has the DNA TGTGCCACCAGCGAGCCCCGGGGGGCTGAAGCTTTCTTT. This gives the protein CATSEPRGAEAFF.

The chain joins TRBV7-9 to TRBJ2-2; maybe TRBD1 (6 bases). Germline CDR1 SEHNR, CDR2 FQNEAQ (reference sequence). The CDR3 consists of 14 residues. V was clipped by 3 bases and J by 5 bases, with 10 bases between them. DNA for the CDR3: TGTGCCAGCAGCTTTGACCAGGGGACCGGGGAGCTGTTTTTT. Translation: CASSFDQGTGELFF.

The gene calls are TRBV7-2 and TRBJ1-2; D may be TRBD1 (5 bases). Germline V gives CDR1 SGHTA, CDR2 FQGNSA. The CDR3 has 15 amino acids. V gave up 3 bases and J gave up 2 bases, with 13 bases separating them. The CDR3 DNA is TGTGCCAGCAGCTTTTCTTGGACATCGAACTATGGCTACACCTTC. It encodes CASSFSWTSNYGYTF.

This clone was counted a few times. The rearrangement links TRBV27 to TRBJ2-1; 8 nucleotides line up with TRBD2. The trim removed 5 bases at V and 5 bases at J, leaving 5 bases unmatched. This CDR3 has 14 amino acids. The germline V gene has CDR1 MNHEY and CDR2 SMNVEV (reference sequence). CDR3 nucleotides: TGTGCCAGCAGTATCGCGGGGGGCCACAATGAGCAGTTCTTC. Translated, it gives CASSIAGGHNEQFF.